The 6 T cell receptor beta chains below were found in one sample sequenced in a study of T cell responses to AZD1222 COVID-19 vaccine. Data came from immunoSEQ multiplex PCR; TCRdb stores just in-frame clones and leaves some out. The repertoire holds approximately 130,000 clones, with around 86% as singletons. The sequencing here drew on peripheral blood, taken 28 days after the second AZD1222 dose. These receptors were collected from an adult who received the AZD1222 COVID-19 vaccine.

The V and J genes are TRBV5-4 and TRBJ2-5; 10 positions agree with TRBD2. Germline-derived CDR1 and CDR2 are SGHNT and YYREEE (reference sequence). This CDR3 comprises 16 residues. The ends lost 2 bases at V and 5 bases at J; junction bases unmatched: 9. Here the CDR3 DNA reads TGTGCCAGCAGCTTACGAGCGGGGGGGACTCGGGAGACCCAGTACTTC. Protein sequence: CASSLRAGGTRETQYF.

Only one count was recorded for this clone. The chain is built from TRBV3-1 (or the pseudogene TRBV3-2) and TRBJ2-2; no clear D. Trimming left V 1 base short and J 8 bases short, with 5 bases between. Germline V gene sequence: CDR1 LGHDT, CDR2 YNNKEL (reference sequence). The CDR3 sequence is 12 residues long. The CDR3 DNA follows: TGTGCCAGCAGCCAAGTAGTGGGGGAGCTGTTTTTT. Its protein is CASSQVVGELFF.

The chain recombines TRBV7-3 with TRBJ1-1, with D possibly being TRBD1 (5 bases). The length of the CDR3 is 15 residues. The germline V and J ends were trimmed by 3 bases and 2 bases, with 13 bases remaining between them. Germline V gene sequence: CDR1 SGHTA, CDR2 FQGTGA. The DNA of the CDR3 is TGTGCCAGCAGCTTCATTTCCGGGGGTAACACTGAAGCTTTCTTT. This gives the protein CASSFISGGNTEAFF.

The chain combines TRBV9 with TRBJ1-6, with 10 bases fitting TRBD1. Germline V gene sequence: CDR1 SGDLS, CDR2 YYNGEE. Trimming took 4 bases from V and 4 from J; bases not matched to a gene: 2. The CDR3 is made up of 15 amino acids. The CDR3 coding sequence is TGTGCCAGCAGCCCGGACAGGGGGTATAATTCACCCCTCCACTTT. Protein sequence: CASSPDRGYNSPLHF. The entire variable domain, with the rest obtained from reference TRBV9 and TRBJ1-6, is as follows: DSGVTQTPKHLITATGQRVTLRCSPRSGDLSVYWYQQSLDQGLQFLIQYYNGEERAKGNILERFSAQQFPDLHSELNLSSLELGDSALYFCASSPDRGYNSPLHFGNGTRLTVT.

This clone is a singleton in its sample. This chain joins TRBV2 and TRBJ2-1; a possible D gene is TRBD2 (6 bases). The V and J ends lost 4 bases and 4 bases respectively, with 17 bases between them. The germline CDR1 and CDR2 sequences are SNHLY and FYNNEI. The CDR3 covers 16 residues. The DNA of the CDR3 is TGTGCCAGCAGTGTAGGTAGGGTAGCGGCGTACAATGAGCAGTTCTTC. It is translated as CASSVGRVAAYNEQFF. The full variable domain, with the rest looked up from reference TRBV2 and TRBJ2-1, is EPEVTQTPSHQVTQMGQEVILRCVPISNHLYFYWYRQILGQKVEFLVSFYNNEISEKSEIFDDQFSVERPDGSNFTLKIRSTKLEDSAMYFCASSVGRVAAYNEQFFGPGTRLTVL.

This chain uses TRBV6-1 with TRBJ2-7; 8 bases align to TRBD1. The CDR3 is 15 amino acids. The junction had 9 bases not matched to a gene; V was cut back by 3 bases and J by 5 bases. Germline assignment: CDR1 MNHNS and CDR2 SASEGT. The CDR3 reads CASSDPSHRGNEQYF. The CDR3 bases are TGTGCCAGCAGTGATCCTTCGCACAGGGGGAACGAGCAGTACTTC.